The clone carrying this T cell receptor (beta chain) has a single count. The sample originates from a study of tissue T cells after allogeneic stem cell transplantation. Study in general: Graft-versus-host disease patients received grafts, four unmodified and three CD34-selected to deplete T cells.

V dropped 5 bases and J dropped 0 bases, with 26 bases sitting between them. Germline V gene lookup returns CDR1 SGHNT and CDR2 YENEEA. The CDR3 runs 20 residues. The method was immunoSEQ multiplex PCR; TCRdb's version includes in-frame clones alone and lacks a portion of them. Of around 530 clones in the sample, around 80% were seen once. Gastrointestinal graft-versus-host disease was present in all patients, each treated with several therapy lines. Autopsy tissues spanned esophagus to rectum, liver, skin, and lymphoid organs including spleen. The sequence was collected from a female patient aged 18 to 50 with steroid-refractory graft-versus-host disease after an allogeneic stem cell transplant. Some of these T cells may belong to the graft donor. Material: ileal tissue, obtained at autopsy. The V gene is TRBV11-3, the J gene TRBJ1-5, with a tentative D call TRBD1 (6 bases). CDR3 loop: CASSPTPGTPLPYSNQPQHF. As DNA, the CDR3 is TGTGCCAGCAGCCCCACCCCCGGGACACCGCTCCCTTATAGCAATCAGCCCCAGCATTTT.